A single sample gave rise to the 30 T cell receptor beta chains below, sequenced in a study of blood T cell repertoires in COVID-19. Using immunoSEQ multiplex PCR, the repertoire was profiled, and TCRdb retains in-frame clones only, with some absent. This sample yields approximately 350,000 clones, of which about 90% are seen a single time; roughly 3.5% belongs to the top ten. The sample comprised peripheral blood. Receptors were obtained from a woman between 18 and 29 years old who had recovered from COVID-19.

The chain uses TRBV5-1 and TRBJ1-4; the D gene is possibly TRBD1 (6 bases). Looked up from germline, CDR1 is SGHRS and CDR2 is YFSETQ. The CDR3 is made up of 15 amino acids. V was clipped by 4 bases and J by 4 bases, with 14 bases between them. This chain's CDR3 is CASSGGDIYNEKLFF. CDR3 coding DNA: TGCGCCAGCAGCGGGGGGGACATTTATAATGAAAAACTGTTTTTT.

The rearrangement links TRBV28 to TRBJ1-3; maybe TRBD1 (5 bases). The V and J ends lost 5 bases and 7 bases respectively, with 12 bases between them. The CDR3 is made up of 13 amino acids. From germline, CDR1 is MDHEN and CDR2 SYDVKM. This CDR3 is CASSPRRGNTIYF. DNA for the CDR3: TGTGCCAGCAGTCCCCGGCGGGGGAACACCATATATTTT. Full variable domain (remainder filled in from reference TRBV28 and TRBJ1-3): DVKVTQSSRYLVKRTGEKVFLECVQDMDHENMFWYRQDPGLGLRLIYFSYDVKMKEKGDIPEGYSVSREKKERFSLILESASTNQTSMYLCASSPRRGNTIYFGEGSWLTVV.

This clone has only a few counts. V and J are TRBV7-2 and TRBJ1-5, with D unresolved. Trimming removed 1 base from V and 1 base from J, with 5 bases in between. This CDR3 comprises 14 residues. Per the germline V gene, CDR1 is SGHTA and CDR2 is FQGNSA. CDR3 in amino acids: CASSLGRSNQPQHF. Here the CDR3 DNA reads TGTGCCAGCAGCTTAGGCCGGAGCAATCAGCCCCAGCATTTT. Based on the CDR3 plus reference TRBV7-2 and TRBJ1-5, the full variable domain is GAGVSQSPSNKVTEKGKDVELRCDPISGHTALYWYRQSLGQGLEFLIYFQGNSAPDKSGLPSDRFSAERTGGSVSTLTIQRTQQEDSAVYLCASSLGRSNQPQHFGDGTRLSIL.

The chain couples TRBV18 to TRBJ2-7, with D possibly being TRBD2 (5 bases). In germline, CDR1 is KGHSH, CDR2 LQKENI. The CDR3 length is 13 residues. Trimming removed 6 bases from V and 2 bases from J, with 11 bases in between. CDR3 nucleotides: TGTGCCAGCTCTCCCGGGATAGCCTACGAGCAGTACGTC. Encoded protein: CASSPGIAYEQYV.

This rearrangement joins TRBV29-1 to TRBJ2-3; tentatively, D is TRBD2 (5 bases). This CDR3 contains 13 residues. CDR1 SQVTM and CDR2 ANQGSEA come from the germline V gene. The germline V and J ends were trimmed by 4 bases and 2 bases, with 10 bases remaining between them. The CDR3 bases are TGCAGCGTTGCGGCAGCGGCCACAGATACGCAGTATTTT. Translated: CSVAAAATDTQYF.

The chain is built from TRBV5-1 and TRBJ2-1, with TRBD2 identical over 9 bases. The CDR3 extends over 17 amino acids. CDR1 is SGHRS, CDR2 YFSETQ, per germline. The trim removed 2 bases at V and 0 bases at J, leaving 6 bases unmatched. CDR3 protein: CASSLRTSANSYNEQFF. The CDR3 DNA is TGCGCCAGCAGCTTAAGGACTAGCGCTAACTCCTACAATGAGCAGTTCTTC.

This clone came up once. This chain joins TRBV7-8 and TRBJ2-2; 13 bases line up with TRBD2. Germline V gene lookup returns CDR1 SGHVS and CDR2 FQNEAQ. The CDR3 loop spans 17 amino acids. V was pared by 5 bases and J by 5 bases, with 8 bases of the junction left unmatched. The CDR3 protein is CASSRVGGLAGTGELFF. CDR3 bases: TGTGCCAGCAGCAGAGTGGGGGGACTAGCGGGAACCGGGGAGCTGTTTTTT.

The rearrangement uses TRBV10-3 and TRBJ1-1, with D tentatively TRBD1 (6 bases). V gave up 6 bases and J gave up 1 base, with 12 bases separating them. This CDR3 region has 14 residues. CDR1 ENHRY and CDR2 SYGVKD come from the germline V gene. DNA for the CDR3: TGTGCCATCAGCTGGGACATACGGAACACTGAAGCTTTCTTT. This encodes CAISWDIRNTEAFF.

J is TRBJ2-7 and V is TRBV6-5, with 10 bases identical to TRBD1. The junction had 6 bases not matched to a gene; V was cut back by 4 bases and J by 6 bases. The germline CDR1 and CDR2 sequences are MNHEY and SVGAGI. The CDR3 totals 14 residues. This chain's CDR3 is CASSSYRDRGEQYV. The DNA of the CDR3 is TGTGCCAGCAGTTCTTACCGGGACAGGGGCGAGCAGTACGTC.

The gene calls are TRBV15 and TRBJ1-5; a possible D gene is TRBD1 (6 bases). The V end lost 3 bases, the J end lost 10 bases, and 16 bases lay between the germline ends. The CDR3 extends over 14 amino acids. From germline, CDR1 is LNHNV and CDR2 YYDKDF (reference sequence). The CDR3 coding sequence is TGTGCCACCAGCAGTCGGGCAGGGGTTAACCCCCAGCATTTT. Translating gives CATSSRAGVNPQHF.

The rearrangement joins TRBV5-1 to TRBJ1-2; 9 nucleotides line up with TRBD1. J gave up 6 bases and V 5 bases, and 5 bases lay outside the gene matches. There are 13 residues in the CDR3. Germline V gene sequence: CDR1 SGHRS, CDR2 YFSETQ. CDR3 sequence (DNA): TGCGCCAGCAGTCCCGGGACAGGGAATGGCTACACCTTC. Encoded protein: CASSPGTGNGYTF. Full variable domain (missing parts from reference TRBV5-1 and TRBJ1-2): KAGVTQTPRYLIKTRGQQVTLSCSPISGHRSVSWYQQTPGQGLQFLFEYFSETQRNKGNFPGRFSGRQFSNSRSEMNVSTLELGDSALYLCASSPGTGNGYTFGSGTRLTVV.

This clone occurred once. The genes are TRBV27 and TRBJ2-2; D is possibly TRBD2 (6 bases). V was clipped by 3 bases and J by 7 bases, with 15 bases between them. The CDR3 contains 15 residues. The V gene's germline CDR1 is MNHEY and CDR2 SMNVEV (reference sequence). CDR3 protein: CASSFGRIGGGELFF. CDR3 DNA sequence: TGTGCCAGCAGTTTTGGGAGAATCGGGGGCGGGGAGCTGTTTTTT.

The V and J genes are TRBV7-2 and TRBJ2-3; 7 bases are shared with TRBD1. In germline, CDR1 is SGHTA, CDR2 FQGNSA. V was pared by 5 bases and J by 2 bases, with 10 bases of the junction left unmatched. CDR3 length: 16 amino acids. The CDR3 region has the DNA TGTGCCAGCAGCCTTATGAGCAGGGGGAACACAGATACGCAGTATTTT. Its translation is CASSLMSRGNTDTQYF.

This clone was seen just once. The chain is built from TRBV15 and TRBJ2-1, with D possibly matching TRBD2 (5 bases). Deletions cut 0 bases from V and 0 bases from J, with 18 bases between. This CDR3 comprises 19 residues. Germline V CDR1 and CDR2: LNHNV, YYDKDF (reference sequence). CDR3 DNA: TGTGCCACCAGCAGAGATCATCGGACTGAAAGTGGCTCCTACAATGAGCAGTTCTTC. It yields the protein CATSRDHRTESGSYNEQFF.

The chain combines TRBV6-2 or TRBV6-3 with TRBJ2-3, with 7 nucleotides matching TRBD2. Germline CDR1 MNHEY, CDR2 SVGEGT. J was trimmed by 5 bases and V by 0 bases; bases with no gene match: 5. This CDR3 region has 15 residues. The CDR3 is CASSYSVAGEDTQYF. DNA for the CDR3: TGTGCCAGCAGTTACTCGGTGGCGGGAGAAGATACGCAGTATTTT.

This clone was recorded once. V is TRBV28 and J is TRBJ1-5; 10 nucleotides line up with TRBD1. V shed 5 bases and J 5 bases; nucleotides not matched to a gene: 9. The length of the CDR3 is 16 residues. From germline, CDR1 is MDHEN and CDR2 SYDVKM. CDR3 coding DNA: TGTGCCAGCAGTCCCCCAGTGGGACAGGGGTATCAGCCCCAGCATTTT. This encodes CASSPPVGQGYQPQHF.

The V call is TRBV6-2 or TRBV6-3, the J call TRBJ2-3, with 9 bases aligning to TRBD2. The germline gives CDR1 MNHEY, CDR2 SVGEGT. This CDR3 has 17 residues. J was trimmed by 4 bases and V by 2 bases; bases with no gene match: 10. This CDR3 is CASSYNLAGGYPDTQYF. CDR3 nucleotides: TGTGCCAGCAGTTACAATCTCGCGGGAGGGTATCCAGATACGCAGTATTTT.

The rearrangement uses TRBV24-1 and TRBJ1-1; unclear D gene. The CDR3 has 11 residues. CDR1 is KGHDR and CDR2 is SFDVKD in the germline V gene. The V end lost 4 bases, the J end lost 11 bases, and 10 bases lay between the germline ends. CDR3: CATSDLNHAFF. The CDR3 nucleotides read TGTGCCACCAGTGACCTAAACCACGCTTTCTTT.

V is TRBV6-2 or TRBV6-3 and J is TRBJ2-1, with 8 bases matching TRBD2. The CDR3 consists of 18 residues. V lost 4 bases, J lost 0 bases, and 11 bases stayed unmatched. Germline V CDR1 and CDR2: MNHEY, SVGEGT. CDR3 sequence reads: CASSWRLAGQASYNEQFF. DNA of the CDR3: TGTGCCAGCAGTTGGCGTCTAGCGGGCCAGGCCTCCTACAATGAGCAGTTCTTC.

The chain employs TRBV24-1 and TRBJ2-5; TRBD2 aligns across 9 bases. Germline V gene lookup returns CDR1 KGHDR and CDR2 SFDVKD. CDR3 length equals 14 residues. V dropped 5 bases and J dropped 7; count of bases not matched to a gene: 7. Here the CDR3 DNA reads TGTGCCACCAGTGTGAGCGGGGGGATGGGGACCCAGTACTTC. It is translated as CATSVSGGMGTQYF.

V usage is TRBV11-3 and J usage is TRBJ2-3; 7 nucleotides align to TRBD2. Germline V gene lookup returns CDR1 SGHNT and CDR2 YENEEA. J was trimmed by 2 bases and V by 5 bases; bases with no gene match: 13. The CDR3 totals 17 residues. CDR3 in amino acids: CASSPRWGGPNTDTQYF. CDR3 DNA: TGTGCCAGCAGCCCCCGGTGGGGAGGGCCAAACACAGATACGCAGTATTTT.

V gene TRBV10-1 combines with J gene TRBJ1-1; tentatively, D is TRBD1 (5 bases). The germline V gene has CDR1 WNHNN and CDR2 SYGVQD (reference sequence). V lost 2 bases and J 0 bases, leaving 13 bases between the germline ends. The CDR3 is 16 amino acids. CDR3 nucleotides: TGCGCCAGCAGTGAGAGCTGGTCAGGGCTGAACACTGAAGCTTTCTTT. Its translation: CASSESWSGLNTEAFF.

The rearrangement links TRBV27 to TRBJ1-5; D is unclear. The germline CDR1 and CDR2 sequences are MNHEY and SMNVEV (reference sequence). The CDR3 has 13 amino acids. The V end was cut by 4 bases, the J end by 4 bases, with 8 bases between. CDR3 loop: CASSYGENQPQHF. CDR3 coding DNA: TGTGCCAGCAGTTATGGGGAGAATCAGCCCCAGCATTTT.

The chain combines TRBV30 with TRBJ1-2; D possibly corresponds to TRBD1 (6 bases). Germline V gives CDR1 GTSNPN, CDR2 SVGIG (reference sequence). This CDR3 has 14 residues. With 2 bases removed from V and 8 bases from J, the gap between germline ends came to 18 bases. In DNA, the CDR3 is TGTGCCTGGAGTTCCCCTAACAGGGCGCGAGGCTACACCTTC. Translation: CAWSSPNRARGYTF. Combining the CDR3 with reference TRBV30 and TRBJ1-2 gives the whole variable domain SQTIHQWPATLVQPVGSPLSLECTVEGTSNPNLYWYRQAAGRGLQLLFYSVGIGQISSEVPQNLSASRPQDRQFILSSKKLLLSDSGFYLCAWSSPNRARGYTFGSGTRLTVV.

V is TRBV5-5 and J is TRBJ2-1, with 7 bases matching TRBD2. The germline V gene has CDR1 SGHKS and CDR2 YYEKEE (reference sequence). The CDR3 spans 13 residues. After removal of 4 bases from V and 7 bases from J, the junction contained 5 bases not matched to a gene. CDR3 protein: CASSREEMNEQFF. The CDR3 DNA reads TGTGCCAGCAGCCGGGAGGAGATGAATGAGCAGTTCTTC. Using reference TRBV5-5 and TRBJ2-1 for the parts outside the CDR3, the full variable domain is DAGVTQSPTHLIKTRGQQVTLRCSPISGHKSVSWYQQVLGQGPQFIFQYYEKEERGRGNFPDRFSARQFPNYSSELNVNALLLGDSALYLCASSREEMNEQFFGPGTRLTVL.

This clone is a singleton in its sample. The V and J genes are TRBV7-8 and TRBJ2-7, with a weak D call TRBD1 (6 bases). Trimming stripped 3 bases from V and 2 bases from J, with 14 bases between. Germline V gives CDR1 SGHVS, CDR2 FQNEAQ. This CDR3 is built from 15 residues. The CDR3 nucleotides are TGTGCCAGCAGCTTTGACAGGATAGACACCTACGAGCAGTACGTC. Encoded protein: CASSFDRIDTYEQYV.

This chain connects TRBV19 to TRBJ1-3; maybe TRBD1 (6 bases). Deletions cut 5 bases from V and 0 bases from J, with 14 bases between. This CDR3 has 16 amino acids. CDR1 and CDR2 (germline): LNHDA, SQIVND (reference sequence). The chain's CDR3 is CASSPRGGSSGNTIYF. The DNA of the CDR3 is TGTGCCAGTAGTCCGAGGGGGGGGAGCTCTGGAAACACCATATATTTT.

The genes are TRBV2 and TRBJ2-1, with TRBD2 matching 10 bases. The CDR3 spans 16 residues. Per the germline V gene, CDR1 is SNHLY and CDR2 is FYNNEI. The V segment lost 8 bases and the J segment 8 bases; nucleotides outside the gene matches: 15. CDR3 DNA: TGTGCCAGCTGCGTTCGAGCGGGAGGGGGGGTTGATGAGCAGTTCTTC. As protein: CASCVRAGGGVDEQFF.

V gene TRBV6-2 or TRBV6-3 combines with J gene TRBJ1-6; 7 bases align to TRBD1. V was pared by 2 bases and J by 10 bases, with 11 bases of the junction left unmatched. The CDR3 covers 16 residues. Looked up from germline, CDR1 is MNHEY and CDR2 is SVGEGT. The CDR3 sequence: CASSYPAGGVLSPLHF. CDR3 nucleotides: TGTGCCAGCAGTTACCCCGCAGGGGGTGTCCTCTCACCCCTCCACTTT.

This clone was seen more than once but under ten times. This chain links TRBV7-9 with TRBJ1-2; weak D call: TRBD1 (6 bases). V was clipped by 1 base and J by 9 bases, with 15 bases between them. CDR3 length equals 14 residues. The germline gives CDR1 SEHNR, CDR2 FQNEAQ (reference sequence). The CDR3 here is CASSLGGQLGSYTF. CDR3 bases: TGTGCCAGCAGCTTAGGGGGACAACTGGGGAGCTACACCTTC.